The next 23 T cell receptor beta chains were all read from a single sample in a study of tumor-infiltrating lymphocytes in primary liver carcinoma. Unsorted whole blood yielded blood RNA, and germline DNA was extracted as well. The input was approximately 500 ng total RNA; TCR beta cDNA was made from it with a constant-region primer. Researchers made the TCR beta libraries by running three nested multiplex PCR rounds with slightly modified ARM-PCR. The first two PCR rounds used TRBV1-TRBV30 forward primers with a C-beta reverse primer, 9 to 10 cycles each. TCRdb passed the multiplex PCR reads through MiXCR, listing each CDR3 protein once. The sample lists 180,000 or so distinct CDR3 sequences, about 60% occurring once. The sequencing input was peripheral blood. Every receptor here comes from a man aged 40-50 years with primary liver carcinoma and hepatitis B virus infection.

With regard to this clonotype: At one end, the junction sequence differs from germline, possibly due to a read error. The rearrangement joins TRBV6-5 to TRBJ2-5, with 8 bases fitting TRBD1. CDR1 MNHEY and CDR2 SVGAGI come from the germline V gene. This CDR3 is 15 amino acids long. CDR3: CASSHSPGGYETQYF. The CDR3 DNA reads TGTGCCAGCAGTCACTCGCCAGGGGGCTATGAGACCCAGTACTTC.

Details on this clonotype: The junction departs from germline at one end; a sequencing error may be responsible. Here the CDR3 reads CASSREWETFADTQYF. DNA for the CDR3: TGTGCAAGCAGCCGGGAGTGGGAGACCTTCGCAGATACGCAGTATTTT. This sequence joins TRBV11-2 and TRBJ2-3; possibly TRBD2 for D (6 bases). The CDR3 is 16 amino acids. Germline lookup yields CDR1 SGHAT and CDR2 FQNNGV.

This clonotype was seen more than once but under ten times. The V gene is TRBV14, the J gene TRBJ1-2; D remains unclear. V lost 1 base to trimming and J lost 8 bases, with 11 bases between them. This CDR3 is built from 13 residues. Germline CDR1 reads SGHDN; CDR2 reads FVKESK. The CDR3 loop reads CASSQGQVVGYTF. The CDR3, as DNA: TGTGCCAGCAGCCAAGGTCAAGTCGTGGGCTACACCTTC.

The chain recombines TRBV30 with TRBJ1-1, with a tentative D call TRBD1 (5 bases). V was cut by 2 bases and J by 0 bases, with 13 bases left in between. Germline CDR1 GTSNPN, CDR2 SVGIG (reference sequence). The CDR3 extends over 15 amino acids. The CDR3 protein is CAWSTPQGMNTEAFF. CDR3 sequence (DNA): TGTGCCTGGAGTACCCCGCAGGGCATGAACACTGAAGCTTTCTTT.

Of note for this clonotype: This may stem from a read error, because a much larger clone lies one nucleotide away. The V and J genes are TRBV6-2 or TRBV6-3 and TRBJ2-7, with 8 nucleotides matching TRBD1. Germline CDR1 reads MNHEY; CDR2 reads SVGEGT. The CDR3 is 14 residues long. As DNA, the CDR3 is TGTGCCACCATGGAGGACAGGGACTCCTACGAGCACTACTTC. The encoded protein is CATMEDRDSYEHYF.

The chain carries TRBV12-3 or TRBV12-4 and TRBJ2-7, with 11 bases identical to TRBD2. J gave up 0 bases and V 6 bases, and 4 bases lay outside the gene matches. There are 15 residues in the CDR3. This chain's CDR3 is CASSTSGRSSYEQYF. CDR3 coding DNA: TGTGCCAGCAGCACTAGCGGGAGAAGCTCCTACGAGCAGTACTTC.

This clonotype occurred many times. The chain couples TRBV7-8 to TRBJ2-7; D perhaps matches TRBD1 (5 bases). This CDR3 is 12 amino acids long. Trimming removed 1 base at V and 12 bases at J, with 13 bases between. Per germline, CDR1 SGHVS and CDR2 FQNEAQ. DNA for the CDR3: TGTGCCAGCAGCTTAGAGGGCAGGGCTTGGTACTTC. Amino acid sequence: CASSLEGRAWYF.

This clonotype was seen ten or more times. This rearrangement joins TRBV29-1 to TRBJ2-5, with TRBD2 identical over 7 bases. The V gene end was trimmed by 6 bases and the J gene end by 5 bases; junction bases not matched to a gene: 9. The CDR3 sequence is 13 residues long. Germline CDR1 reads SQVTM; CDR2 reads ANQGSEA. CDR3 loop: CSVPGREVETQYF. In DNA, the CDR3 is TGCAGCGTCCCTGGACGGGAGGTGGAGACCCAGTACTTC.

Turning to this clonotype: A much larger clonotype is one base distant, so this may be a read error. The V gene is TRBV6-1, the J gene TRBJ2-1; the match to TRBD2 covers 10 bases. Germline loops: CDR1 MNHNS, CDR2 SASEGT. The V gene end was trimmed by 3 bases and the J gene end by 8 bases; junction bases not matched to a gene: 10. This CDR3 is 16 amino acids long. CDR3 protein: CASSEPWRTSGDEQFF. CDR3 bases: TGTGCCAGCAGTGAGCCCTGGAGGACTAGCGGAGATGAGCAGTTCTTC.

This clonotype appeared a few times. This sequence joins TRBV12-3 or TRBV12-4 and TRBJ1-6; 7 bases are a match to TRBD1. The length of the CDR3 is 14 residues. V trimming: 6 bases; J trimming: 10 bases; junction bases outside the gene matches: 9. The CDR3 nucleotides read TGTGCCAGCAGCCTGGTAGGGACAGCGTCACCCCTCCACTTT. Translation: CASSLVGTASPLHF.

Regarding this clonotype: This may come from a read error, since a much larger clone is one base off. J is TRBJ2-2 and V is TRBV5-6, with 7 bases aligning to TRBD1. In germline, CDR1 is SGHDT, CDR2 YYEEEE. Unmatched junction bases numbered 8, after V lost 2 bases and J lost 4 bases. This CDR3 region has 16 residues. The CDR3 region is CASSFDRVLFTGELFF. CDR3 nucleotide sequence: TGTGCCAGCAGCTTCGACAGGGTGTTGTTCACCGGGGAGCTGTTTTTT.

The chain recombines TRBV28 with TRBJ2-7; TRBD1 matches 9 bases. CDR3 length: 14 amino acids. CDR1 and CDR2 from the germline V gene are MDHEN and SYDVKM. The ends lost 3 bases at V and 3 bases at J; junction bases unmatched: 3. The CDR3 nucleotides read TGTGCCAGCAGTTTGAACAGGGGGCTCTACGAGCAGTACTTC. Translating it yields CASSLNRGLYEQYF.

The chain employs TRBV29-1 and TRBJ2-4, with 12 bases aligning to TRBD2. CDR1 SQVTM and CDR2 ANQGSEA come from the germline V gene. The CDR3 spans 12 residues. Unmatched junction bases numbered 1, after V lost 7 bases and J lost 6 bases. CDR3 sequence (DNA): TGCAGCGGGGGACTAGCGGGAAACATTCAGTACTTC. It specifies CSGGLAGNIQYF.

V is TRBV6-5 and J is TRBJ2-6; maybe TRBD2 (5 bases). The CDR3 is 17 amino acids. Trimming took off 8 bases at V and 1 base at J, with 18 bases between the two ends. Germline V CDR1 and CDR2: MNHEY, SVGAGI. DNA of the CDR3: TGTGCCAGCTGCGAGCGGCTCGAGATATCTGGGGCCAACGTCCTGACTTTC. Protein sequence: CASCERLEISGANVLTF.

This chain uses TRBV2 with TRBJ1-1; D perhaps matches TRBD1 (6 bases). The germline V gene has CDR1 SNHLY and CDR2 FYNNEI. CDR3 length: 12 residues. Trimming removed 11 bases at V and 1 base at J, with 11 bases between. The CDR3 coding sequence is TGTGCCGTAGGACAGACGAACACTGAAGCTTTCTTT. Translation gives CAVGQTNTEAFF.

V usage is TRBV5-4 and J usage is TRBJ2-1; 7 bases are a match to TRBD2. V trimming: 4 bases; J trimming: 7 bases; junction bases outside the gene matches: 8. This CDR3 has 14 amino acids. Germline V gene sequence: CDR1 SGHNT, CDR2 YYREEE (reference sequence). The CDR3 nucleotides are TGTGCCAGCAGCCCAGCGGGAAAAAGGAATGAGCAGTTCTTC. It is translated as CASSPAGKRNEQFF.

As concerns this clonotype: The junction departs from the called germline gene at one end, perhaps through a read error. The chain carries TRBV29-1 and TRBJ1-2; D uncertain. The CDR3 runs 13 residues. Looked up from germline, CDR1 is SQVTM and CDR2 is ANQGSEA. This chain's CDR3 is CSVAVRAGEGHTF. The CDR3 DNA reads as TGCAGTGTTGCCGTGAGGGCAGGAGAAGGCCACACCTTC.

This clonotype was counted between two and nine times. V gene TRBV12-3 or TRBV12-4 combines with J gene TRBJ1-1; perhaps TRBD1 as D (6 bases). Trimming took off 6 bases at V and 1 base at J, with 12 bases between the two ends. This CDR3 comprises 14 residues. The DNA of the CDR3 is TGTGCCAGCAGACGAGGGACAACGAACACTGAAGCTTTCTTT. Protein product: CASRRGTTNTEAFF.

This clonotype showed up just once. The CDR3, as DNA: TGTGCCAGCAGTATAACCTATAATTCACCCCTCCACTTT. Amino acid sequence: CASSITYNSPLHF. V and J are TRBV12-3 or TRBV12-4 and TRBJ1-6; D is uncertain. This CDR3 is built from 13 residues. Trimming left V 5 bases short and J 2 bases short, with 4 bases between.

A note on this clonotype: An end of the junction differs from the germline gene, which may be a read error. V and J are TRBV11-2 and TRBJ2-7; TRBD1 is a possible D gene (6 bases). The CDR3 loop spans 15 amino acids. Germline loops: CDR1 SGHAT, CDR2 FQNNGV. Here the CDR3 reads CASTLGSRGPYEQYF. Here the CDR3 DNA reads TGTGCCAGCACCTTAGGTAGCAGGGGACCCTACGAGCAGTACTTC.

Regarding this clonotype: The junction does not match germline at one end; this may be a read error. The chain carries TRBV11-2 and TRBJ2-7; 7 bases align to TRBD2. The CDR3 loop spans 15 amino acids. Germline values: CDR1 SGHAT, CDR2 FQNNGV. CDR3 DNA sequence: TGTGCCTGCAGCGTTGCTAGCGGCTGGTCCTACGAGCAGTACTTC. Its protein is CACSVASGWSYEQYF. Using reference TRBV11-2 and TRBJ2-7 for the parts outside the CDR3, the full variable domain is EAGVAQSPRYKIIEKRQSVAFWCNPISGHATLYWYQQILGQGPKLLIQFQNNGVVDDSQLPKDRFSAERLKGVDSTLKIQPAKLEDSAVYLCACSVASGWSYEQYFGPGTRLTVT.

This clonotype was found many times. As DNA, the CDR3 is TGTGCCAGCATCCCCCCGGGGGGTTACACAGATACGCAGTATTTT. It codes for CASIPPGGYTDTQYF. The chain has TRBV6-5 and TRBJ2-3; TRBD2 matches 7 bases. Trimming removed 7 bases from V and 2 bases from J; junction bases left unmatched: 9. The V gene's germline CDR1 is MNHEY and CDR2 SVGAGI. The CDR3 is 15 amino acids.

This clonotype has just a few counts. The CDR3 DNA reads as TGTGCCAGCAGTGAACTCGGGGACAGGGAATGGAGCGCGGAAGCTTTCTTT. The encoded protein is CASSELGDREWSAEAFF. The chain employs TRBV6-1 and TRBJ1-1; 9 positions agree with TRBD1. This CDR3 has 17 residues. J was trimmed by 8 bases and V by 2 bases; bases with no gene match: 15. Per germline, CDR1 MNHNS and CDR2 SASEGT.